These 30 T cell receptor beta chains originate from one sample sequenced in a study of shared clonotypes between healthy human individuals. Sequencing used immunoSEQ multiplex PCR; TCRdb keeps in-frame clones, though not all of them. Among around 2.1 million clones listed, 85% to 95% were seen once. Naive CD8 cells lacked CD45RO, underwent positive selection for CCR7 and left out terminally differentiated effector memory CD45RA+ cells. Sequencing used naive CD8+ T cells from PBMCs. Receptor source: a man between 18 and 29 years old in good health. Some clones in this sample may be carry-over from other donors' samples.

V gene TRBV7-9 combines with J gene TRBJ2-3; D is uncertain. V was trimmed by 1 base and J by 3 bases, leaving 5 bases between them. Germline V gene data show CDR1 as SEHNR and CDR2 as FQNEAQ (reference sequence). The CDR3 spans 13 residues. The DNA of the CDR3 is TGTGCCAGCAGCTTAGACAGAACAGATACGCAGTATTTT. Its protein is CASSLDRTDTQYF.

This chain uses TRBV30 with TRBJ2-5; D is possibly TRBD2 (6 bases). The CDR3 loop spans 13 amino acids. V was trimmed by 0 bases and J by 6 bases, leaving 11 bases between them. From germline, CDR1 is GTSNPN and CDR2 SVGIG (reference sequence). This chain's CDR3 is CAWSVAAGKTQYF. CDR3 bases: TGTGCCTGGAGTGTAGCCGCGGGGAAGACCCAGTACTTC. Combining the CDR3 with reference TRBV30 and TRBJ2-5 gives the whole variable domain SQTIHQWPATLVQPVGSPLSLECTVEGTSNPNLYWYRQAAGRGLQLLFYSVGIGQISSEVPQNLSASRPQDRQFILSSKKLLLSDSGFYLCAWSVAAGKTQYFGPGTRLLVL.

V gene TRBV25-1 combines with J gene TRBJ2-7, with TRBD1 identical over 7 bases. The J segment lost 7 bases and the V segment lost 6 bases, leaving 12 bases of the junction unmatched. The CDR3 consists of 14 residues. Germline assignment: CDR1 MGHDK and CDR2 SYGVNS. The CDR3 reads CASRKTGYGIEQYF. Written as DNA, the CDR3 is TGTGCCAGCAGAAAGACAGGGTATGGCATAGAGCAGTACTTC.

The chain is built from TRBV30 and TRBJ2-7; 8 nucleotides agree with TRBD2. CDR3 length: 15 amino acids. In germline, CDR1 is GTSNPN, CDR2 SVGIG (reference sequence). V was clipped by 4 bases and J by 3 bases; unmatched bases: 11. Here the CDR3 reads CAWTRNSGIGYEQYF. CDR3 nucleotide sequence: TGTGCCTGGACCCGGAATAGCGGGATTGGCTACGAGCAGTACTTC.

The V and J genes are TRBV7-9 and TRBJ2-1; TRBD1 is a possible D gene (6 bases). Germline V gene lookup returns CDR1 SEHNR and CDR2 FQNEAQ (reference sequence). The CDR3 loop spans 16 amino acids. V gave up 2 bases and J gave up 6 bases, with 17 bases separating them. The CDR3 region has the DNA TGTGCCAGCAGCTTAAAGGGTCAGGGGTGGGCCAATGAGCAGTTCTTC. It yields the protein CASSLKGQGWANEQFF.

Worth noting for this clone: At the DNA level, this CDR3 is encoded by other sequences in the same sample as well. The chain couples TRBV29-1 to TRBJ2-7; the D gene could be TRBD1 or TRBD2 (5 bases each). V gave up 4 bases and J gave up 1 base, with 8 bases separating them. The CDR3 length is 12 residues. Germline CDR1 SQVTM, CDR2 ANQGSEA. The CDR3 nucleotides read TGCAGCGTTGGGGACGGATCCTACGAGCAGTACTTC. Protein product: CSVGDGSYEQYF.

V usage is TRBV13 and J usage is TRBJ1-2; no reliable D call. V was shortened by 2 bases and J by 3 bases, with 13 bases between the two germline ends. The CDR3 length is 15 residues. The germline V gene has CDR1 PRHDT and CDR2 FYEKMQ (reference sequence). This chain's CDR3 is CASSLPGLEDYGYTF. The CDR3 nucleotides read TGTGCCAGCAGCTTACCAGGTCTCGAGGACTATGGCTACACCTTC.

This chain links TRBV14 with TRBJ2-7; D not resolved. CDR3 size: 14 residues. Trimming cost V 1 base and J 6 bases, with 13 bases left between them. CDR1 and CDR2 from the germline V gene are SGHDN and FVKESK. CDR3 protein: CASSQGNSFGEQYF. The CDR3 region has the DNA TGTGCCAGCAGCCAAGGGAACTCCTTCGGCGAGCAGTACTTC. The full variable domain, in which reference TRBV14 and TRBJ2-7 provide the parts outside the CDR3, is EAGVTQFPSHSVIEKGQTVTLRCDPISGHDNLYWYRRVMGKEIKFLLHFVKESKQDESGMPNNRFLAERTGGTYSTLKVQPAELEDSGVYFCASSQGNSFGEQYFGPGTRLTVT.

As concerns this clone: Other DNA sequences in the sample encode the same CDR3. The V and J genes are TRBV27 and TRBJ2-7; D is uncertain. The CDR3 consists of 11 residues. The germline V and J ends were trimmed by 1 base and 6 bases, with 4 bases remaining between them. CDR1 and CDR2 (germline): MNHEY, SMNVEV (reference sequence). The chain's CDR3 is CASSLFGEQYF. In nucleotides, the CDR3 is TGTGCCAGCAGTTTATTTGGCGAGCAGTACTTC.

The DNA for the CDR3 is TGTGCCAGCAGTCCCTCCACCCAGGGGGAACAGCCCCAGCATTTT. Its protein product is CASSPSTQGEQPQHF. The chain combines TRBV27 with TRBJ1-5; 7 bases align to TRBD1. Trimming removed 5 bases from V and 7 bases from J; junction bases left unmatched: 11. The CDR3 runs to 15 residues. Germline V gives CDR1 MNHEY, CDR2 SMNVEV (reference sequence).

The chain uses TRBV5-4 and TRBJ2-6, with TRBD1 identical over 9 bases. The V gene's germline CDR1 is SGHNT and CDR2 YYREEE (reference sequence). V gave up 4 bases and J gave up 4 bases; unmatched junction bases: 15. The CDR3 has 19 residues. CDR3 in amino acids: CASSPRDRAALKGANVLTF. The CDR3 DNA follows: TGTGCCAGCAGCCCGAGGGACAGGGCCGCTTTGAAAGGGGCCAACGTCCTGACTTTC.

The chain is built from TRBV28 and TRBJ1-2; weak D call: TRBD1 (6 bases). The germline V gene has CDR1 MDHEN and CDR2 SYDVKM. The germline V and J ends were trimmed by 3 bases and 12 bases, with 14 bases remaining between them. The CDR3 is 12 residues long. CDR3 in amino acids: CASSFAGAVDTF. The CDR3 DNA is TGTGCCAGCAGTTTTGCAGGGGCTGTCGACACCTTC.

The chain recombines TRBV28 with TRBJ2-5; no clear D gene. Germline-derived CDR1 and CDR2 are MDHEN and SYDVKM. Deletions cut 8 bases from V and 0 bases from J, with 13 bases between. The length of the CDR3 is 14 residues. CDR3 nucleotides: TGTGCCAGCCAGACGGAAGAGTACCAAGAGACCCAGTACTTC. Encoded protein: CASQTEEYQETQYF.

The V and J genes are TRBV27 and TRBJ2-2, with 9 bases aligning to TRBD1. J gave up 6 bases and V 6 bases, and 8 bases lay outside the gene matches. The germline gives CDR1 MNHEY, CDR2 SMNVEV (reference sequence). The CDR3 contains 15 residues. Here the CDR3 DNA reads TGTGCCAGCAGACCCGGGACAGGGACGGCCGGGGAGCTGTTTTTT. Protein sequence: CASRPGTGTAGELFF.

The rearrangement uses TRBV9 and TRBJ2-5, with TRBD1 identical over 7 bases. Germline CDR1 and CDR2: SGDLS and YYNGEE. The trim removed 4 bases at V and 3 bases at J, leaving 6 bases unmatched. This CDR3 has 14 amino acids. The CDR3 nucleotides read TGTGCCAGCAGCACCCGACAGGGAGAAGAGACCCAGTACTTC. Translating gives CASSTRQGEETQYF.

The chain recombines TRBV4-1 with TRBJ1-4, with a tentative D call TRBD1 (6 bases). CDR1 is MGHRA and CDR2 is YSYEKL in the germline V gene. The CDR3 has 17 residues. Between the trimmed V and J ends, which lost 0 bases and 0 bases, there was a span of 11 bases. CDR3 nucleotides: TGCGCCAGCAGCCAAGAGGCGGGACACTCAACTAATGAAAAACTGTTTTTT. Translating it yields CASSQEAGHSTNEKLFF.

The V call is TRBV19, the J call TRBJ1-1; D perhaps matches TRBD1 (6 bases). V was trimmed by 9 bases and J by 1 base, leaving 12 bases between them. The CDR3 sequence is 13 residues long. Germline CDR1 and CDR2: LNHDA and SQIVND (reference sequence). CDR3 DNA sequence: TGTGCCAGCCAGGGGCGAGGGAACACTGAAGCTTTCTTT. Translated: CASQGRGNTEAFF. The whole variable domain, filled in from reference TRBV19 and TRBJ1-1, reads DGGITQSPKYLFRKEGQNVTLSCEQNLNHDAMYWYRQDPGQGLRLIYYSQIVNDFQKGDIAEGYSVSREKKESFPLTVTSAQKNPTAFYLCASQGRGNTEAFFGQGTRLTVV.

The gene calls are TRBV12-5 and TRBJ2-6; no definite D call. Germline V gene sequence: CDR1 LGHNT, CDR2 FRNRAP. The CDR3 extends over 16 amino acids. The V and J ends lost 2 bases and 0 bases respectively, with 8 bases between them. The CDR3 region has the DNA TGTGCTAGTGGTTTGTATCGCCCCTCTGGGGCCAACGTCCTGACTTTC. It yields the protein CASGLYRPSGANVLTF.

The rearrangement joins TRBV2 to TRBJ2-5, with unresolved D. V was clipped by 7 bases and J by 4 bases, with 19 bases between them. Germline CDR1 is SNHLY and CDR2 is FYNNEI. The CDR3 length is 15 residues. The CDR3 is CASMLTGSRRETQYF. As DNA, the CDR3 is TGTGCCAGCATGTTAACGGGCTCACGGCGAGAGACCCAGTACTTC.

This clone was seen only a few times. The chain has TRBV6-5 and TRBJ1-1; 8 bases are a match to TRBD1. Germline trimming cut 5 bases from V and 6 bases from J; bases unmatched to any gene: 5. From germline, CDR1 is MNHEY and CDR2 SVGAGI. The CDR3 extends over 13 amino acids. The CDR3 sequence: CASSQQGEAEAFF. The CDR3 nucleotides read TGTGCCAGCAGTCAACAGGGGGAAGCTGAAGCTTTCTTT.

The chain has TRBV7-9 and TRBJ2-6; tentative D call: TRBD1 (6 bases). CDR1 and CDR2 (germline): SEHNR, FQNEAQ (reference sequence). Trimming pared 2 bases from V and 0 bases from J, leaving 14 bases between. The CDR3 is 18 residues long. The CDR3 nucleotides are TGTGCCAGCAGCTTACCAGGGGCACTCGTCTCTGGGGCCAACGTCCTGACTTTC. This sequence encodes CASSLPGALVSGANVLTF.

V is TRBV10-3 and J is TRBJ2-4, with a possible D match to TRBD2 (5 bases). The CDR3 has 17 amino acids. V shed 0 bases and J shed 1 base, with 13 bases lying between them. The V gene's germline CDR1 is ENHRY and CDR2 SYGVKD. CDR3 protein: CAISESSGPGAKNIQYF. DNA of the CDR3: TGTGCCATCAGTGAGTCGAGTGGTCCGGGGGCCAAAAACATTCAGTACTTC.

The genes are TRBV19 and TRBJ1-2; TRBD1 matches at 7 bases. In germline, CDR1 is LNHDA, CDR2 SQIVND (reference sequence). The CDR3 totals 16 residues. V was clipped by 7 bases and J by 4 bases; unmatched bases: 15. For the CDR3, the DNA is TGTGCCAGTACCCCATACAGAGGGGGCGCTGGCTATGGCTACACCTTC. Its protein is CASTPYRGGAGYGYTF.

The V call is TRBV5-6, the J call TRBJ1-5; D is undetermined. The CDR3 is 17 amino acids. Germline CDR1 and CDR2: SGHDT and YYEEEE. Trimming left V 1 base short and J 0 bases short, with 14 bases between. The chain's CDR3 is CASSLRARVNSNQPQHF. The CDR3 nucleotides read TGTGCCAGCAGCTTGAGGGCCAGAGTTAATAGCAATCAGCCCCAGCATTTT.

The chain has TRBV9 and TRBJ2-3, with 7 nucleotides matching TRBD1. The CDR3 loop spans 18 amino acids. Germline values: CDR1 SGDLS, CDR2 YYNGEE. V lost 2 bases to trimming and J lost 4 bases; unmatched junction nucleotides: 16. This CDR3 reads CASSVADRDLKGADTQYF. DNA of the CDR3: TGTGCCAGCAGCGTGGCAGACAGGGATCTCAAGGGCGCAGATACGCAGTATTTT.

The chain is built from TRBV27 and TRBJ2-7, with TRBD2 matching over 15 bases. The CDR3 consists of 17 residues. Germline CDR1 reads MNHEY; CDR2 reads SMNVEV (reference sequence). The V and J ends lost 5 bases and 7 bases, in that order; junction bases with no gene match: 12. CDR3: CASSPPGLAGGGREQYF. As DNA, the CDR3 is TGTGCCAGCAGTCCGCCAGGACTAGCGGGAGGGGGCCGGGAGCAGTACTTC.

This rearrangement joins TRBV9 to TRBJ2-2; 8 bases map to TRBD1. This CDR3 contains 15 residues. V shed 3 bases and J 4 bases; nucleotides not matched to a gene: 5. Germline values: CDR1 SGDLS, CDR2 YYNGEE. The DNA for the CDR3 is TGTGCCAGCAGCGGAGGACAGGGAGGCACCGGGGAGCTGTTTTTT. This encodes CASSGGQGGTGELFF.

This chain connects TRBV2 to TRBJ2-7; TRBD1 matches 7 bases. CDR3 length: 15 amino acids. The V segment lost 5 bases and the J segment 6 bases; nucleotides outside the gene matches: 13. CDR1 is SNHLY, CDR2 FYNNEI, per germline. In nucleotides, the CDR3 is TGTGCCAGCAGTTTTGACAGGGCCTTAACTCGCGAGCAGTACTTC. Translated, it gives CASSFDRALTREQYF.

CDR3 region: CASSQDRIQVSYEQYF. CDR3 coding DNA: TGCGCCAGCAGCCAAGATAGGATCCAGGTTTCCTACGAGCAGTACTTC. This chain links TRBV4-1 with TRBJ2-7, with D unresolved. The CDR3 length is 16 residues. CDR1 is MGHRA, CDR2 YSYEKL, per germline. With 0 bases removed from V and 1 base from J, the gap between germline ends came to 13 bases.

The chain recombines TRBV7-3 with TRBJ2-3, with 7 bases that match TRBD2. Germline CDR1 reads SGHTA; CDR2 reads FQGTGA. The CDR3 spans 16 residues. Losses at the gene ends were 1 base for V and 5 bases for J; bases not matched to a gene: 9. CDR3 sequence reads: CASSLIGGGTKDTQYF. DNA of the CDR3: TGTGCCAGCAGCTTAATAGGCGGCGGGACTAAAGATACGCAGTATTTT.